This is a list of T cell receptor beta chains from one sample in a study of early T cells in non-severe SARS-CoV-2 infection. One entry per CDR3 protein, called by TCRdb with MiXCR from the 5' RACE reads. Among approximately 20,000 distinct CDR3 sequences, roughly 4.3% were seen once, and the ten largest hold under 8.5%. The specimen was whole blood. These receptors originate from an adult who was a healthcare worker with PCR-confirmed SARS-CoV-2 infection or an uninfected control (not recorded which). CDR3s leave out the opening cysteine and the closing phenylalanine or tryptophan.

TRBV20-1	13	TRBJ2-3	SARRLAGSTDTQY
TRBV15	14	TRBJ2-1	ATSRDVGGSYNEQF
TRBV20-1	13	TRBJ2-3	SARRLAGEWDTQY
TRBV7-9	14	TRBJ2-3	ASTVSLLGSTDTQY
TRBV5-1	14	TRBJ2-2	ASSFKAAGSTGELF
TRBV7-9	12	TRBJ1-1	ASSRQGPNTEAF
TRBV7-6	14	TRBJ1-1	ASSRGETGGGTEAF
TRBV12-3/TRBV12-4	12	TRBJ1-6	ASNSGQGNSPLH
TRBV25-1	12	TRBJ2-7	ASSEYGPTYEQY
TRBV7-9	13	TRBJ2-5	ASTLTARTKETQY
TRBV3-1	12	TRBJ1-1	ASSQDNLFAEAF
TRBV12-2	12	TRBJ2-7	ASRLVVGGDEQY
TRBV5-1	12	TRBJ2-7	ASSWAGGPYEQY
TRBV24-1	20	TRBJ1-1	ATSDGGRWGGATELCDTEAF
TRBV29-1	13	TRBJ1-5	SVTNTAGLNQPQH
TRBV20-1	13	TRBJ2-1	SAPSSRSSYNEQF
TRBV7-2	11	TRBJ2-7	ASSPSRAHEQY
TRBV5-1	11	TRBJ1-1	ASSPWGEAEAF
TRBV20-1	13	TRBJ2-1	SAYAGTKAYNEQF
TRBV7-8	13	TRBJ1-1	ASRLKTGGDTEAF
TRBV7-2	14	TRBJ1-1	ASSLGRQTHGTEAF
TRBV27	13	TRBJ2-5	ASSREGWSGETQY
TRBV12-3/TRBV12-4	14	TRBJ1-4	ASIRRRGTTNEKLF
TRBV12-3/TRBV12-4	11	TRBJ2-7	ASSFTSRDEQY
TRBV25-1	9	TRBJ2-7	ASRDSSEQY
TRBV10-2	12	TRBJ2-2	ASGIQGNTGELF
TRBV4-1	16	TRBJ1-3	ASSQEDTSTSSGNTIY
TRBV20-1	14	TRBJ2-2	SAPGLAGPNTGELF
TRBV15	11	TRBJ2-2	ATSHRFAGELF
TRBV7-2	13	TRBJ1-1	ASSLVGNRASEAF
TRBV12-3/TRBV12-4	12	TRBJ2-7	ASSWGGDTYEQY
TRBV7-9	12	TRBJ1-1	ASSLARGRTEAF
TRBV6-1	12	TRBJ1-1	ASGKGVTHTEAF
TRBV19	11	TRBJ1-2	ASSTGAIYGYT
TRBV10-3	11	TRBJ2-5	AINEGLQGTQY
TRBV12-5	13	TRBJ2-1	ASAFGAGGRNEQF
TRBV5-6	17	TRBJ1-1	ASSLVAGVRYGRQNEAF
TRBV20-1	12	TRBJ2-7	SAPPGQGNHEQY
TRBV11-3	11	TRBJ2-3	ASSLDRPDTQY